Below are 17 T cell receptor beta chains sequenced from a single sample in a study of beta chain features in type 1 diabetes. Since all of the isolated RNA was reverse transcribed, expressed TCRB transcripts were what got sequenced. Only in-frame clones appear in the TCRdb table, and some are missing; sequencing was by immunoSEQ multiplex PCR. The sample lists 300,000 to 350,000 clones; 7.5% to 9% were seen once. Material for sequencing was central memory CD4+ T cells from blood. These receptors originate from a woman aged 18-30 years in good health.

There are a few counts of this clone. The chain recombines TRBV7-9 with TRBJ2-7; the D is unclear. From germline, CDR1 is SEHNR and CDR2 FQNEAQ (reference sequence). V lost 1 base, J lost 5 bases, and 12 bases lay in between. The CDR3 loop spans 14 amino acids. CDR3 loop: CASSLDWALNEQYF. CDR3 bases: TGTGCCAGCAGCTTAGATTGGGCTCTAAACGAGCAGTACTTC.

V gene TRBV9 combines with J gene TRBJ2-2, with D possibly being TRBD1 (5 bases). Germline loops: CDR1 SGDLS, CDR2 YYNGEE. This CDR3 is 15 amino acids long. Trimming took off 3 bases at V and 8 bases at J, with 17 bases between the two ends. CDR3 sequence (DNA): TGTGCCAGCAGCGAACAGGTTAACGAGTTTGGGGAGCTGTTTTTT. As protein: CASSEQVNEFGELFF.

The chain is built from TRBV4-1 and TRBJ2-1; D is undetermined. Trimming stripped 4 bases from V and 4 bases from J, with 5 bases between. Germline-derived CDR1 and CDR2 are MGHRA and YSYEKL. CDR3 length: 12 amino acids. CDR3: CASSRDYNEQFF. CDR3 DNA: TGCGCCAGCAGCCGAGATTACAATGAGCAGTTCTTC.

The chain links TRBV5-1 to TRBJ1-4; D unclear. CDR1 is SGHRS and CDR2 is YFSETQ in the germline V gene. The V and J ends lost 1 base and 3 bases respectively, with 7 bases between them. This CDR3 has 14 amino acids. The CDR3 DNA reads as TGCGCCAGCAGCTTGATGGAGCCTAATGAAAAACTGTTTTTT. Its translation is CASSLMEPNEKLFF.

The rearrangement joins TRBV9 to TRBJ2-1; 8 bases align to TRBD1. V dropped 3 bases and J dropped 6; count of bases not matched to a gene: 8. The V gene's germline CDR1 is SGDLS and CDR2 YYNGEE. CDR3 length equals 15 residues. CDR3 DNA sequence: TGTGCCAGCAGCGCCCAGGACAGGGTAAGCAATGAGCAGTTCTTC. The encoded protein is CASSAQDRVSNEQFF.

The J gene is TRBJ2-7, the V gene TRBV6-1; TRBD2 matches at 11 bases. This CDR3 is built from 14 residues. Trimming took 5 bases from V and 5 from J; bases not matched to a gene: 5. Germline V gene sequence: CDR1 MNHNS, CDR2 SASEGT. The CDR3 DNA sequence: TGTGCCAGCAGTACACTAGCGGGAGTTGACGAGCAGTACTTC. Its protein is CASSTLAGVDEQYF.

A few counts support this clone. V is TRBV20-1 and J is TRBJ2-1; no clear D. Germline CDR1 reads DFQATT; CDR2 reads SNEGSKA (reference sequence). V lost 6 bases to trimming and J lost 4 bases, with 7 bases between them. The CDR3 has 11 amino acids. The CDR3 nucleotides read TGCAGTGCGCAACCGTACAATGAGCAGTTCTTC. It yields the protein CSAQPYNEQFF.

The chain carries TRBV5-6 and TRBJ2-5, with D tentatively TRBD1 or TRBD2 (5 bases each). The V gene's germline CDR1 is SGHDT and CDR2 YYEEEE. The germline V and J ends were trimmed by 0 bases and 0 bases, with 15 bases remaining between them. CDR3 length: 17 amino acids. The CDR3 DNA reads TGTGCCAGCAGCTTGGGTAGGGGACCAGGGTACCAAGAGACCCAGTACTTC. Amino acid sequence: CASSLGRGPGYQETQYF.

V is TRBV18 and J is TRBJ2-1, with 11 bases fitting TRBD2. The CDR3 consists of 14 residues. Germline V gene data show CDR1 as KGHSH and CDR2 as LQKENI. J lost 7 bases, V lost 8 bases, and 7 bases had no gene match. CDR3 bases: TGTGCCAGCACACTAGCGGGAGAGTTAAATGAGCAGTTCTTC. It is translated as CASTLAGELNEQFF.

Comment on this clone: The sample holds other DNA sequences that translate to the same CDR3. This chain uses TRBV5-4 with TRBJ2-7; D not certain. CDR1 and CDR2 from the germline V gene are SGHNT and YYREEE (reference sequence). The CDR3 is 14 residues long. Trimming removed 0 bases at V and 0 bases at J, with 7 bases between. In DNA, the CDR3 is TGTGCCAGCAGCTTGGATCCCGGCTCCTACGAGCAGTACTTC. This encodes CASSLDPGSYEQYF.

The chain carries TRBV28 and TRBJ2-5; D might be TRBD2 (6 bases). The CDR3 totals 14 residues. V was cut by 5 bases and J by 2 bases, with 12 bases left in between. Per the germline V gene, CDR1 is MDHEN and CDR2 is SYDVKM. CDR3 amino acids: CASSPSSAQETQYF. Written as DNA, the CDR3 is TGTGCCAGCAGTCCGTCTAGCGCTCAAGAGACCCAGTACTTC.

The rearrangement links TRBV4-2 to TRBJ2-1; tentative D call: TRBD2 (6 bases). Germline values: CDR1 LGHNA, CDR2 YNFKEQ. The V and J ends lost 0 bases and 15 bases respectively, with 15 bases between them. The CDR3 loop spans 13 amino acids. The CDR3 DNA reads TGTGCCAGCAGCCAAGAGTCGGCGGGATGGCCGTTCTTC. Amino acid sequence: CASSQESAGWPFF.

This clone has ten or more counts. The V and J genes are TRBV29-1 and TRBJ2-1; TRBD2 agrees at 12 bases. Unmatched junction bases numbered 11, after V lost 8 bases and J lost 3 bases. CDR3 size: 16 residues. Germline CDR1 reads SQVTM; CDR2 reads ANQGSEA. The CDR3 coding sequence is TGCAGCATCACCCCGGGACTAGCGGGCCACTACAATGAGCAGTTCTTC. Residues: CSITPGLAGHYNEQFF.

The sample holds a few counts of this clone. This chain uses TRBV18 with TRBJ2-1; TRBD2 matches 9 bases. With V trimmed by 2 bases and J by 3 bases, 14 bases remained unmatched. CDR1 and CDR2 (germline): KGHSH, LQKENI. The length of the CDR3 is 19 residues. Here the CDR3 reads CASSPFLVSGSHDYNEQFF. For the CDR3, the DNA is TGTGCCAGCTCACCATTTTTGGTTAGCGGGAGTCATGACTACAATGAGCAGTTCTTC.

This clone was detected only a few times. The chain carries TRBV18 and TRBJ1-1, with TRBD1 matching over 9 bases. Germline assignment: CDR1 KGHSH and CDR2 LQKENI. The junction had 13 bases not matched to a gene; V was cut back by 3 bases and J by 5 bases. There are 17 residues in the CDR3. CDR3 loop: CASSPLAWGQGPTEAFF. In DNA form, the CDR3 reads TGTGCCAGCTCACCCCTCGCTTGGGGACAGGGTCCAACTGAAGCTTTCTTT.

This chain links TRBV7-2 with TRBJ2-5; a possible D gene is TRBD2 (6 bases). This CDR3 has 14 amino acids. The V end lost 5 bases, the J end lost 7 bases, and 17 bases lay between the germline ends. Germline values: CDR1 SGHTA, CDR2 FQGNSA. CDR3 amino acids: CASSPRTGRGTQYF. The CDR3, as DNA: TGTGCCAGCAGCCCGAGGACGGGGCGGGGGACCCAGTACTTC. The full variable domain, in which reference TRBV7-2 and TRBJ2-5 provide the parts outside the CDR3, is GAGVSQSPSNKVTEKGKDVELRCDPISGHTALYWYRQSLGQGLEFLIYFQGNSAPDKSGLPSDRFSAERTGGSVSTLTIQRTQQEDSAVYLCASSPRTGRGTQYFGPGTRLLVL.

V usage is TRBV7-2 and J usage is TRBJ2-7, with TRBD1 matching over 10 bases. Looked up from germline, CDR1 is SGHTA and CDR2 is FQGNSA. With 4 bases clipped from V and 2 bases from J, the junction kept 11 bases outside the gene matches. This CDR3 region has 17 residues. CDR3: CASSYQPTDRGTYEQYF. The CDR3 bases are TGTGCCAGCAGCTACCAACCTACGGACAGGGGGACCTACGAGCAGTACTTC.